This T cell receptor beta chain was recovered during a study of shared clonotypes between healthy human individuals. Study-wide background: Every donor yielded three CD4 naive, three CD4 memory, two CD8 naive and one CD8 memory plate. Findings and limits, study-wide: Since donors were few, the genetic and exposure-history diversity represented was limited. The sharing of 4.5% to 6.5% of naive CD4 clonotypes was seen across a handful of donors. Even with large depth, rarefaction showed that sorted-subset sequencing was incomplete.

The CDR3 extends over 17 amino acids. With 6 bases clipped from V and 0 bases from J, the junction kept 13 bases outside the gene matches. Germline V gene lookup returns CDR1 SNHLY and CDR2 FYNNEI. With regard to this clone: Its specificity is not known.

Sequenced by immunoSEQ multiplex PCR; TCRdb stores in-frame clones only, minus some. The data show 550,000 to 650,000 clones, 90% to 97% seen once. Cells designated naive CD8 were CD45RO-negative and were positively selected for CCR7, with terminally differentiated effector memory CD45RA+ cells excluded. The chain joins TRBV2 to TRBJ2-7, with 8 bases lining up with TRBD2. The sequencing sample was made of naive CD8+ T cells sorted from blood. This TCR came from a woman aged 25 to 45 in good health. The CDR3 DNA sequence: TGTGCCAGCAGATCGGGGGGGGACTCAAAATCCTCCTACGAGCAGTACTTC. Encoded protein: CASRSGGDSKSSYEQYF.